These 13 T cell receptor beta chains share one sample of origin, sequenced in a study of OX40 agonist ivuxolimab in advanced cancers. The table came from immunoSEQ multiplex PCR; TCRdb's copy has only in-frame clones and leaves some out. The table records roughly 66,000 clones, 82% of them present only once. The specimen comprised CD4+ or CD8+ T cells sorted from blood, sampled in a trial of the OX40 agonist ivuxolimab. These receptors all come from an adult with an advanced solid tumor such as melanoma, head and neck, liver or kidney cancer.

V and J are TRBV30 and TRBJ1-2; 10 nucleotides align to TRBD1. The V gene end was trimmed by 1 base and the J gene end by 5 bases; junction bases not matched to a gene: 4. CDR3 length: 14 amino acids. CDR1 and CDR2 (germline): GTSNPN, SVGIG (reference sequence). CDR3 DNA: TGTGCCTGGAGTGACCGGGACAGGGGATATGGCTACACCTTC. Its translation: CAWSDRDRGYGYTF. The entire variable domain, with the rest obtained from reference TRBV30 and TRBJ1-2, is as follows: SQTIHQWPATLVQPVGSPLSLECTVEGTSNPNLYWYRQAAGRGLQLLFYSVGIGQISSEVPQNLSASRPQDRQFILSSKKLLLSDSGFYLCAWSDRDRGYGYTFGSGTRLTVV.

The chain uses TRBV18 and TRBJ2-2; 8 bases are a match to TRBD2. Germline V gives CDR1 KGHSH, CDR2 LQKENI. This CDR3 contains 15 residues. Trimming took 5 bases from V and 3 from J; bases not matched to a gene: 5. CDR3 bases: TGTGCCAGCTCATCTCGTAGCGGGGACACCGGGGAGCTGTTTTTT. Translated: CASSSRSGDTGELFF.

This chain connects TRBV23-1 to TRBJ2-7; D could derive from TRBD1 or TRBD2 (6 bases each). TRBV23-1 carries the ORF label, with uncertain function. The CDR3 consists of 15 residues. Trimming took off 4 bases at V and 7 bases at J, with 20 bases between the two ends. This CDR3 reads CASSLGPRGHREQYV. CDR3 nucleotide sequence: TGCGCCAGCAGTCTAGGGCCCCGGGGGCATCGGGAGCAGTACGTC.

V gene TRBV4-1 combines with J gene TRBJ2-2, with a possible D match to TRBD2 (5 bases). Germline V lookup: CDR1 MGHRA, CDR2 YSYEKL. This CDR3 is built from 17 residues. Trimming removed 1 base from V and 5 bases from J, with 17 bases in between. The CDR3 DNA reads as TGCGCCAGCAGCCAAGGAGGGTCGTACTTCGGGACCGGGGAGCTGTTTTTT. Protein product: CASSQGGSYFGTGELFF.

CDR3 sequence (DNA): TGTGCCAGTAGTATGGTCCGGGGACGGACGAATGAAAAACTGTTTTTT. This encodes CASSMVRGRTNEKLFF. The chain employs TRBV19 and TRBJ1-4; weak D call: TRBD1 (5 bases). Trimming removed 3 bases from V and 5 bases from J, with 16 bases in between. Germline assignment: CDR1 LNHDA and CDR2 SQIVND (reference sequence). CDR3 length: 16 amino acids.

The chain uses TRBV11-2 and TRBJ2-5, with TRBD2 matching over 7 bases. The CDR3 is 14 amino acids. Germline V gene lookup returns CDR1 SGHAT and CDR2 FQNNGV. V shed 3 bases, J shed 4 bases, and the junction held 5 bases outside the gene matches. CDR3 loop: CASSFGRMRETQYF. CDR3 in DNA: TGTGCCAGCAGCTTCGGGAGGATGCGAGAGACCCAGTACTTC.

This CDR3 reads CASSQDFTSTYGYTF. The CDR3 DNA sequence: TGCGCCAGCAGCCAAGATTTTACTTCCACCTATGGCTACACCTTC. The chain employs TRBV4-3 and TRBJ1-2; D is ambiguous. The V gene's germline CDR1 is LGHNA and CDR2 YSLEER. The CDR3 runs 15 residues. Between the trimmed V and J ends, which lost 0 bases and 4 bases, there was a span of 12 bases.

CDR3 sequence: CASSFVPGLAGVEQFF. CDR3 sequence (DNA): TGTGCCAGCAGCTTTGTACCGGGACTAGCGGGAGTTGAGCAGTTCTTC. The rearrangement links TRBV7-9 to TRBJ2-1; 14 bases are a match to TRBD2. This CDR3 contains 16 residues. Per germline, CDR1 SEHNR and CDR2 FQNEAQ (reference sequence). The ends lost 3 bases at V and 9 bases at J; junction bases unmatched: 7.

This chain connects TRBV10-3 to TRBJ2-2, with TRBD1 as a possible D gene (6 bases). This CDR3 has 15 residues. Trimming removed 10 bases from V and 2 bases from J, with 17 bases in between. CDR1 ENHRY and CDR2 SYGVKD come from the germline V gene. DNA for the CDR3: TGTGCCACTCAACCGGGACACCAAAACACCGGGGAGCTGTTTTTT. It codes for CATQPGHQNTGELFF.

This clone was counted a few times. This CDR3 is also generated by other DNA sequences in the sample. V gene TRBV27 combines with J gene TRBJ2-5; 8 bases align to TRBD2. Germline CDR1 and CDR2: MNHEY and SMNVEV (reference sequence). This CDR3 is 15 amino acids long. J gave up 4 bases and V 2 bases, and 6 bases lay outside the gene matches. CDR3 loop: CASSLRGLGGETQYF. The CDR3 DNA sequence: TGTGCCAGCAGTTTAAGGGGACTAGGAGGAGAGACCCAGTACTTC.

The chain has TRBV11-2 and TRBJ1-2; D not resolved. The CDR3 totals 17 residues. Germline CDR1 reads SGHAT; CDR2 reads FQNNGV. Trimming cost V 2 bases and J 2 bases, with 18 bases left between them. CDR3 in amino acids: CASSLSPLKAENYGYTF. Written as DNA, the CDR3 is TGTGCCAGCAGCTTATCTCCCCTTAAGGCGGAGAACTATGGCTACACCTTC.

This clone was seen a few times. V gene TRBV19 combines with J gene TRBJ1-1; 8 bases fit TRBD1. Per the germline V gene, CDR1 is LNHDA and CDR2 is SQIVND (reference sequence). With 7 bases clipped from V and 4 bases from J, the junction kept 5 bases outside the gene matches. The CDR3 has 13 amino acids. The DNA for the CDR3 is TGTGCCAGTACCCCTGACAGGGGCACTGAAGCTTTCTTT. This encodes CASTPDRGTEAFF.

V is TRBV25-1 and J is TRBJ1-1; 10 bases are a match to TRBD1. The CDR3 loop spans 14 amino acids. CDR1 MGHDK and CDR2 SYGVNS come from the germline V gene. V shed 4 bases, J shed 11 bases, and the junction held 10 bases outside the gene matches. The CDR3 spells CASSGPTGGGYAFF. CDR3 DNA: TGTGCCAGCAGTGGCCCGACAGGGGGCGGGTATGCTTTCTTT.